Shown below are 10 T cell receptor beta chains from a single sample sequenced in a study of CD8 T cells in ankylosing spondylitis. TCRdb reanalysed the 5' RACE reads using MiXCR and keeps one entry per CDR3 protein. Of 300,000 to 350,000 distinct CDR3 sequences detected, less than 25% appear once; the ten largest clones hold approximately 3.7%. The material sequenced was blood, either unsorted or a sorted T cell fraction (not recorded which). These receptors all stem from a female donor with ankylosing spondylitis or in good health (not recorded which).

This clonotype has just a few counts. This sequence joins TRBV29-1 and TRBJ2-7; 10 nucleotides align to TRBD2. The CDR3 loop spans 14 amino acids. The germline V gene encodes CDR1 SQVTM and CDR2 ANQGSEA. V shed 4 bases and J 7 bases; nucleotides not matched to a gene: 10. Here the CDR3 reads CSVAKREGDGEQYF. DNA for the CDR3: TGCAGCGTTGCCAAGCGGGAGGGGGATGGGGAGCAGTACTTC.

This clonotype occurred a few times. The chain combines TRBV6-2 or TRBV6-3 with TRBJ2-2; 8 positions match TRBD1. In germline, CDR1 is MNHEY, CDR2 SVGEGT. This CDR3 spans 17 amino acids. Trimming at V came to 2 bases and at J to 8 bases, leaving 13 bases not matched to a gene. Here the CDR3 DNA reads TGTGCCAGCAGTTACGGCAGGGGGCGCGGAATTTCGGGGGAGCTGTTTTTT. It yields the protein CASSYGRGRGISGELFF.

This clonotype was recorded a few times. The chain carries TRBV6-1 and TRBJ2-1, with 8 bases matching TRBD1. Germline V gives CDR1 MNHNS, CDR2 SASEGT. Trimming at V came to 4 bases and at J to 7 bases, leaving 3 bases not matched to a gene. The CDR3 loop spans 13 amino acids. The CDR3 loop is CASSGTGRNEQFF. CDR3 coding DNA: TGTGCCAGCAGTGGGACAGGGCGGAATGAGCAGTTCTTC.

The chain has TRBV3-1 and TRBJ2-2; 13 bases are a match to TRBD2. Germline V lookup: CDR1 LGHDT, CDR2 YNNKEL (reference sequence). The CDR3 totals 15 residues. The V segment lost 7 bases and the J segment 5 bases; nucleotides outside the gene matches: 4. CDR3 nucleotide sequence: TGTGCCAGCACCCGGACTAGCGGGAGTACCGGGGAGCTGTTTTTT. Protein sequence: CASTRTSGSTGELFF.

This rearrangement joins TRBV25-1 to TRBJ2-7; D call uncertain. V was clipped by 0 bases and J by 2 bases, with 8 bases between them. The germline gives CDR1 MGHDK, CDR2 SYGVNS. CDR3 size: 14 residues. CDR3: CASSEYGSTYEQYF. CDR3 nucleotides: TGTGCCAGCAGTGAATATGGGTCGACCTACGAGCAGTACTTC.

This chain links TRBV3-1 with TRBJ2-1; perhaps D is TRBD1 or TRBD2 (6 bases each). Trimming took off 7 bases at V and 3 bases at J, with 16 bases between the two ends. From germline, CDR1 is LGHDT and CDR2 YNNKEL (reference sequence). This CDR3 has 15 amino acids. The CDR3 sequence: CASTQEGEYYNEQFF. The CDR3 DNA reads as TGTGCCAGCACACAGGAGGGGGAATACTACAATGAGCAGTTCTTC.

The chain joins TRBV7-2 to TRBJ1-2; D call uncertain. There are 15 residues in the CDR3. Germline CDR1 SGHTA, CDR2 FQGNSA. Trimming took 1 base from V and 4 from J, leaving 13 bases between them. The CDR3 DNA is TGTGCCAGCAGCTTAGTATCGGGCTCTAGCTATGGCTACACCTTC. Translated, it gives CASSLVSGSSYGYTF.

The sample holds many counts of this clonotype. The rearrangement links TRBV20-1 to TRBJ2-7, with a weak D call TRBD2 (6 bases). V lost 0 bases and J 2 bases, leaving 8 bases between the germline ends. The CDR3 loop spans 13 amino acids. Germline CDR1 and CDR2: DFQATT and SNEGSKA (reference sequence). The CDR3 DNA sequence: TGCAGTGCTAGAGAGACTAGAACCTACGAGCAGTACTTC. This gives the protein CSARETRTYEQYF.

This clonotype is deemed medium-sized (0.01 to 0.1%). CDR3 region: CSARGGLAGGLDNEQFF. The CDR3 DNA sequence: TGCAGTGCTAGAGGGGGACTAGCGGGAGGTCTCGACAATGAGCAGTTCTTC. The chain recombines TRBV20-1 with TRBJ2-1, with 15 bases identical to TRBD2. The CDR3 totals 17 residues. Trimming at V came to 1 base and at J to 5 bases, leaving 6 bases not matched to a gene. The germline gives CDR1 DFQATT, CDR2 SNEGSKA (reference sequence).

The chain combines TRBV7-2 with TRBJ2-2, with 8 bases lining up with TRBD2. The CDR3 covers 16 residues. In germline, CDR1 is SGHTA, CDR2 FQGNSA. The ends lost 1 base at V and 3 bases at J; junction bases unmatched: 4. The CDR3 is CASSLVSSGYTGELFF. For the CDR3, the DNA is TGTGCCAGCAGCTTAGTGTCTAGCGGGTACACCGGGGAGCTGTTTTTT.